This T cell receptor (beta chain) was found in a study of T cells after yellow fever vaccination. This clonotype has more than one count but fewer than ten. Antigen: not known. The germline CDR1 and CDR2 sequences are MGHRA and YSYEKL. The germline V and J ends were trimmed by 4 bases and 0 bases, with 10 bases remaining between them. This CDR3 comprises 15 residues. Synthesis of TCR cDNA relied on 5'RACE template switching, which attached a universal primer site and UMIs. TCRdb re-analysed the 5' RACE reads in MiXCR, keeping a single row per CDR3 protein. The table has some 420,000 distinct CDR3 sequences, 18% seen once; the top ten hold over 15%. Study-level points and caveats: Among primary-vaccination clones, most reappeared after the booster, at 96% for CD4 and around 91% for CD8. Though it reached lower strength, the secondary response hit its peak faster, day 5 versus 15.

This sample comprised PBMCs, obtained before the yellow fever booster vaccination. The clonotype was recovered from a young man who received the YFV17D yellow fever vaccine. This chain links TRBV4-1 with TRBJ1-5; D not certain. In DNA form, the CDR3 reads TGCGCCAGCAGCCCATCCCTGACTAGCAATCAGCCCCAGCATTTT. As protein: CASSPSLTSNQPQHF.